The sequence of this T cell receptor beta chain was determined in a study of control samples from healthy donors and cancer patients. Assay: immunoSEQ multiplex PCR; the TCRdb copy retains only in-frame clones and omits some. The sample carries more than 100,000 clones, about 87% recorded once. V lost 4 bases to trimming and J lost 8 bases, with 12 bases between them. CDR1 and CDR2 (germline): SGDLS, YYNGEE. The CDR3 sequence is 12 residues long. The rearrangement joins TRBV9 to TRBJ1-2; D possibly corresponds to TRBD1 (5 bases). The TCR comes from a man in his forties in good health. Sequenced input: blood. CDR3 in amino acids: CASSLDSGGYTF. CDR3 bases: TGTGCCAGCAGCCTAGACAGCGGGGGCTACACCTTC.